This T cell receptor (beta chain) was identified during a study of blood T cell repertoires in COVID-19. Study summary: COVID-19 samples, acute and convalescent, were from the United States, Italy and Spain. PBMCs, B-cell-depleted T cells, or T cells were the source of the cDNA or gDNA that made up the material.

Recruited during active infection, patients (from Seattle) were subsequently followed longitudinally. In the authors' workflow: By means of reference gene primer amplification, nucleated cell counts were estimated. Sequenced by immunoSEQ multiplex PCR; TCRdb stores in-frame clones only, minus some. The V and J calls and the clone size are those of that table, but D and trimming were determined from the DNA. Here the sample spans about 100,000 clones, about nine tenths being singletons. There are 14 residues in the CDR3. Germline lookup yields CDR1 LNHDA and CDR2 SQIVND (reference sequence). Trimming pared 4 bases from V and 2 bases from J, leaving 12 bases between.

Material for sequencing was peripheral blood. The receptor's source is a man between 18 and 35 years old with COVID-19, enrolled during active disease. This chain uses TRBV19 with TRBJ2-7; D is possibly TRBD1 (6 bases). CDR3 in amino acids: CASSTGERAYEQYF. The CDR3 nucleotides are TGTGCCAGTAGTACAGGGGAACGGGCCTACGAGCAGTACTTC.